This T cell receptor (beta chain) comes out of a study of blood T cell repertoires in COVID-19. Study overall: Donors in the United States, Italy and Spain gave samples during acute or convalescent COVID-19.

Libraries were prepared by immunoSEQ multiplex PCR; TCRdb keeps only in-frame clonotypes and omits some of them. This sample has hundreds of thousands of clones, with less than 90% found just once. Seattle enrolled patients during active infection and tracked them longitudinally. This CDR3 has 15 amino acids. V was shortened by 2 bases and J by 1 base, with 14 bases between the two germline ends. CDR1 SQVTM and CDR2 ANQGSEA come from the germline V gene. The material sequenced was peripheral blood. The gene calls are TRBV29-1 and TRBJ1-1; perhaps TRBD1 as D (5 bases). The receptor's source is a woman aged 50 to 60 with COVID-19, enrolled during active disease. CDR3 nucleotides: TGCAGCGTTGAATCGGGGGGGATTACGAACACTGAAGCTTTCTTT. This translates into CSVESGGITNTEAFF. Filled out from reference TRBV29-1 and TRBJ1-1, the complete variable domain reads SAVISQKPSRDICQRGTSLTIQCQVDSQVTMMFWYRQQPGQSLTLIATANQGSEATYESGFVIDKFPISRPNLTFSTLTVSNMSPEDSSIYLCSVESGGITNTEAFFGQGTRLTVV.